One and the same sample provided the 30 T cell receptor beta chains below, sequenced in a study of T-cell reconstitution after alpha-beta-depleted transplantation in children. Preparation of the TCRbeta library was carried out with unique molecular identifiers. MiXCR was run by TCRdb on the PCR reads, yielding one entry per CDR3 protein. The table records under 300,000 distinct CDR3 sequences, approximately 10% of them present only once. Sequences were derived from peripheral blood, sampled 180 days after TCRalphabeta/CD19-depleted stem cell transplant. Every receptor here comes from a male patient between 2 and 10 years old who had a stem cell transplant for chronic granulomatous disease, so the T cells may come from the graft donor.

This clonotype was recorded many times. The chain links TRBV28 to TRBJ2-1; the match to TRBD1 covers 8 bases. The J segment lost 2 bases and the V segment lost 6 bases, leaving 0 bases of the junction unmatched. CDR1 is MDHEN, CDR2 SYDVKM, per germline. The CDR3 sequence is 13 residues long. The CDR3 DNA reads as TGTGCCAGCAGGACAGGGGCCTACAATGAGCAGTTCTTC. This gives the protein CASRTGAYNEQFF.

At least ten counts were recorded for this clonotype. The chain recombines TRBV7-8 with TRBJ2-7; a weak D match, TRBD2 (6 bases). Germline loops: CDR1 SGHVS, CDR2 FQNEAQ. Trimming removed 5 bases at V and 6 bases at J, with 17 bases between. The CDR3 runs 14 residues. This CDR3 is CASSPRGTPGEQYF. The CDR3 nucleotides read TGTGCCAGCAGCCCACGCGGGACCCCCGGCGAGCAGTACTTC.

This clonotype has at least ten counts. This chain's CDR3 is CSVRTGKPDTQYF. CDR3 coding DNA: TGCAGCGTCAGGACAGGGAAACCAGATACGCAGTATTTT. The rearrangement links TRBV29-1 to TRBJ2-3, with 8 bases matching TRBD1. V shed 6 bases and J 4 bases; nucleotides not matched to a gene: 6. The CDR3 has 13 amino acids. Germline CDR1 and CDR2: SQVTM and ANQGSEA.

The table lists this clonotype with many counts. Here the CDR3 reads CSAREAGERTEAFF. The DNA for the CDR3 is TGCAGTGCTAGAGAGGCAGGGGAGAGGACTGAAGCTTTCTTT. The V and J genes are TRBV20-1 and TRBJ1-1; perhaps TRBD1 as D (6 bases). Germline CDR1 reads DFQATT; CDR2 reads SNEGSKA (reference sequence). The length of the CDR3 is 14 residues. The V and J ends lost 0 bases and 5 bases respectively, with 13 bases between them.

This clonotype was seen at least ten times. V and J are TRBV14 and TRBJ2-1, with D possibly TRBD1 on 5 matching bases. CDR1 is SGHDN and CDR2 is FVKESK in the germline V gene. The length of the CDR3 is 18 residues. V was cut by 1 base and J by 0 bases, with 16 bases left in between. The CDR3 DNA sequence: TGTGCCAGCAGCCAAGCGCCGGAACAGGCCTGCTCCTACAATGAGCAGTTCTTC. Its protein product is CASSQAPEQACSYNEQFF.

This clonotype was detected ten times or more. The CDR3 sequence: CASSLRDEQYF. The CDR3 DNA sequence: TGTGCCAGCAGTTTGAGGGACGAGCAGTACTTC. J is TRBJ2-7 and V is TRBV28; a weak D match, TRBD2 (5 bases). Between the trimmed V and J ends, which lost 3 bases and 5 bases, there was a span of 5 bases. Germline values: CDR1 MDHEN, CDR2 SYDVKM. CDR3 length equals 11 residues.

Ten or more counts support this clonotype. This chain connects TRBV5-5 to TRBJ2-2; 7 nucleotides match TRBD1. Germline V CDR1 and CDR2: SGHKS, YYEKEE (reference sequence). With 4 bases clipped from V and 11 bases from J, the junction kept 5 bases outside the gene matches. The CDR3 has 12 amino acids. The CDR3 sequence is CASSRTGRELFF. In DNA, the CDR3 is TGTGCCAGCAGCAGGACAGGCCGAGAGCTGTTTTTT.

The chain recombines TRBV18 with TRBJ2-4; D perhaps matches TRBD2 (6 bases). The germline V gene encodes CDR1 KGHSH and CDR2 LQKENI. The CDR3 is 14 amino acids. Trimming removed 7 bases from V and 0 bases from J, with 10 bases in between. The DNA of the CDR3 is TGTGCCAGCTGCCGGGGACTAGCCAAAAACATTCAGTACTTC. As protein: CASCRGLAKNIQYF. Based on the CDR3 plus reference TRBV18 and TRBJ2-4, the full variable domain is NAGVMQNPRHLVRRRGQEARLRCSPMKGHSHVYWYRQLPEEGLKFMVYLQKENIIDESGMPKERFSAEFPKEGPSILRIQQVVRGDSAAYFCASCRGLAKNIQYFGAGTRLSVL.

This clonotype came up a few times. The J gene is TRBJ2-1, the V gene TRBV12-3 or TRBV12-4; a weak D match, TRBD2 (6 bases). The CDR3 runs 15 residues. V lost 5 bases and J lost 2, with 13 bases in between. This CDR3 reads CASSAWGETYNEQFF. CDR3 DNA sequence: TGTGCCAGCAGTGCCTGGGGGGAAACCTACAATGAGCAGTTCTTC.

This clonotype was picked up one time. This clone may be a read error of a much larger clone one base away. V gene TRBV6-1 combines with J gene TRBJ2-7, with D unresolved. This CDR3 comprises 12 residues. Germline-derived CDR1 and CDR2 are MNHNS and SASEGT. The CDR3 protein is CAISGHSYEQYF. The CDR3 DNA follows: TGTGCCATCAGTGGGCACTCCTACGAGCAGTACTTC.

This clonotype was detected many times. The CDR3 DNA sequence: TGCAGTGCTCAAAACAGGGGGCTTCAAGAGACCCAGTACTTC. Translating it yields CSAQNRGLQETQYF. V is TRBV20-1 and J is TRBJ2-5; 9 bases line up with TRBD1. The CDR3 extends over 14 amino acids. Germline trimming cut 5 bases from V and 2 bases from J; bases unmatched to any gene: 6. Germline-derived CDR1 and CDR2 are DFQATT and SNEGSKA (reference sequence).

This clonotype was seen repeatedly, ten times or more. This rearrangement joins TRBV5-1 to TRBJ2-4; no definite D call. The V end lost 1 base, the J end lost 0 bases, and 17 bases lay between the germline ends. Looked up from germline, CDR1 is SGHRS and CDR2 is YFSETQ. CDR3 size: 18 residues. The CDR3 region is CASSLWGTDVLAKNIQYF. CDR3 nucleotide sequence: TGCGCCAGCAGCTTGTGGGGTACAGATGTACTAGCCAAAAACATTCAGTACTTC.

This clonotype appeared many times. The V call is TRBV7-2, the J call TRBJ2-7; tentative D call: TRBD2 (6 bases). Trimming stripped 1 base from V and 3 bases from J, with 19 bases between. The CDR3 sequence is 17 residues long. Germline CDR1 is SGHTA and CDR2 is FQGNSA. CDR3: CASSLGLRLVRGYEQYF. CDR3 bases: TGTGCCAGCAGCTTAGGCCTTCGACTAGTTAGGGGCTACGAGCAGTACTTC.

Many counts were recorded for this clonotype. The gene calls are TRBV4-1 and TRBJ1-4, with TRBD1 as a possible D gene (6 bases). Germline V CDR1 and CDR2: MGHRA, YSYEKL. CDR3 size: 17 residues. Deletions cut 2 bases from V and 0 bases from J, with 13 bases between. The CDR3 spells CASSQLWTVATNEKLFF. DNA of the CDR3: TGCGCCAGCAGCCAACTATGGACAGTAGCAACTAATGAAAAACTGTTTTTT.

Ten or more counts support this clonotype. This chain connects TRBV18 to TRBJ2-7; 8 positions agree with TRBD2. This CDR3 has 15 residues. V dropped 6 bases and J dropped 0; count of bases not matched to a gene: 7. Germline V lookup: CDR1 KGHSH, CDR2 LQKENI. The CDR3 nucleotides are TGTGCCAGCTCGCGACTAGCGCAGAGCTCCTACGAGCAGTACTTC. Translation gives CASSRLAQSSYEQYF.

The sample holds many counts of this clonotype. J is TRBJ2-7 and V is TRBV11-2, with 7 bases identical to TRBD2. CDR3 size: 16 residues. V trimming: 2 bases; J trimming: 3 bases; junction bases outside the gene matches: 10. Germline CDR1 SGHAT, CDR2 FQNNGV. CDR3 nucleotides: TGTGCCAGCAGCTTAATTGCGCCTAGCGGCGACTACGAGCAGTACTTC. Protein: CASSLIAPSGDYEQYF.

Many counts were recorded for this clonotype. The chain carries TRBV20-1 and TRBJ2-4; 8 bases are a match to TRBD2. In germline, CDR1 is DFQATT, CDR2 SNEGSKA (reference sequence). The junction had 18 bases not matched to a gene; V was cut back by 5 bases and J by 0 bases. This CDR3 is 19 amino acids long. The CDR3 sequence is CSAGERLAKLAAAKNIQYF. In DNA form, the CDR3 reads TGCAGTGCTGGGGAGAGATTGGCTAAACTAGCGGCAGCCAAAAACATTCAGTACTTC.

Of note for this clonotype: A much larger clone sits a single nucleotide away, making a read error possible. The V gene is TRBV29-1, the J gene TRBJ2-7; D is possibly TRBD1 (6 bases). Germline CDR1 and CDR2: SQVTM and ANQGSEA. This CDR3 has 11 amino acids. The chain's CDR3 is CSVEGAYEQSF. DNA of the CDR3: TGCAGCGTTGAGGGGGCCTACGAGCAGTCCTTC.

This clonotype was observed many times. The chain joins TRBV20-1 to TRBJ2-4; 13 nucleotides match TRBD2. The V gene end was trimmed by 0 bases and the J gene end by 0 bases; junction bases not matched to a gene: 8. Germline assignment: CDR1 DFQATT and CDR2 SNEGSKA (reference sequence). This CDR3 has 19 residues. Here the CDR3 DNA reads TGCAGTGCTAGAGACAGACTAGCGGGAGGATCCATAGCCAAAAACATTCAGTACTTC. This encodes CSARDRLAGGSIAKNIQYF.

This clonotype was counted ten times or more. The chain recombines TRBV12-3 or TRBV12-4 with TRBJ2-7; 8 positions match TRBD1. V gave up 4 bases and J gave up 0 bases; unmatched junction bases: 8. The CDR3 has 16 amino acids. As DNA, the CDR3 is TGTGCCAGCAGTTACGTAGCAGGGGGCTCCTCCTACGAGCAGTACTTC. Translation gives CASSYVAGGSSYEQYF.

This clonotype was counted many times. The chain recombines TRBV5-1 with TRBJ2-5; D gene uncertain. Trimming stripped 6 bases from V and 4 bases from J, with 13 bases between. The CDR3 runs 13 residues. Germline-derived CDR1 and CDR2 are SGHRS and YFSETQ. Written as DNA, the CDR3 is TGCGCCAGCACGAGAAGGTGGGGAGAGACCCAGTACTTC. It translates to CASTRRWGETQYF.

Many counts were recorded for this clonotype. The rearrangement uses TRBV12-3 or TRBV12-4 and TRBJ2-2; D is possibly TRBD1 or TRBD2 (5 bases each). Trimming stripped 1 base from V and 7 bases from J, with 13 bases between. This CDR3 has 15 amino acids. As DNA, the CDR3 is TGTGCCAGCAGTTTAGGAAGACAGAGGGTCGGGGAGCTGTTTTTT. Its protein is CASSLGRQRVGELFF.

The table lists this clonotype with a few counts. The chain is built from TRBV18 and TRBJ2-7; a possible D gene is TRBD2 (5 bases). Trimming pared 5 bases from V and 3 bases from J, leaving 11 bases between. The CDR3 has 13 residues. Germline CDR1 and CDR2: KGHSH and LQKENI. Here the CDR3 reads CASSTGKNYEQYF. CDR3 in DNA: TGTGCCAGCTCAACCGGGAAAAACTACGAGCAGTACTTC.

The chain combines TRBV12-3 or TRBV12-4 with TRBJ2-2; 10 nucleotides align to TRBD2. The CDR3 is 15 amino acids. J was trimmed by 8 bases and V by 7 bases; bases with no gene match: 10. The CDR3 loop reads CASIVAGGSPGELFF. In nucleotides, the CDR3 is TGTGCCAGCATCGTAGCGGGAGGATCCCCGGGGGAGCTGTTTTTT.

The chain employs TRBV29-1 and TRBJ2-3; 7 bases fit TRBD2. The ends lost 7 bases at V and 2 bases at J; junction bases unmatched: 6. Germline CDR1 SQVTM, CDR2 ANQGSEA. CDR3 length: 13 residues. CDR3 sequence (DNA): TGCAGCGCAGGCGGGAGAAACACAGATACGCAGTATTTT. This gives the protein CSAGGRNTDTQYF.

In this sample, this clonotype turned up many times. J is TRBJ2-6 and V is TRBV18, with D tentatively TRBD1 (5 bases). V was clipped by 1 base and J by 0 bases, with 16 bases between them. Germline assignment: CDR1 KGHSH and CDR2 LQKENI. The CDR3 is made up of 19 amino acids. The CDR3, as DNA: TGTGCCAGCTCACCACTGGCGGCAGGGATTCCCTCTGGGGCCAACGTCCTGACTTTC. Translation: CASSPLAAGIPSGANVLTF.

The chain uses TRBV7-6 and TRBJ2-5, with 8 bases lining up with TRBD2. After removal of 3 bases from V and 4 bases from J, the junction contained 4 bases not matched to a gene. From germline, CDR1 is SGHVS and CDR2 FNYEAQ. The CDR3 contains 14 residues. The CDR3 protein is CASSFRGGGETQYF. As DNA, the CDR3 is TGTGCCAGCAGCTTCCGGGGGGGCGGAGAGACCCAGTACTTC. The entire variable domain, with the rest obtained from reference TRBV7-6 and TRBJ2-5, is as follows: GAGVSQSPRYKVTKRGQDVALRCDPISGHVSLYWYRQALGQGPEFLTYFNYEAQQDKSGLPNDRFSAERPEGSISTLTIQRTEQRDSAMYRCASSFRGGGETQYFGPGTRLLVL.

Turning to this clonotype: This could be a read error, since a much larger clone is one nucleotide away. This CDR3 is CSGVFRRVGNNEQFF. For the CDR3, the DNA is TGCAGCGGCGTCTTTCGGAGAGTCGGTAACAATGAGCAGTTCTTC. The chain joins TRBV29-1 to TRBJ2-1; no definite D call. Trimming removed 7 bases at V and 5 bases at J, with 21 bases between. CDR3 size: 15 residues. CDR1 and CDR2 from the germline V gene are SQVTM and ANQGSEA.

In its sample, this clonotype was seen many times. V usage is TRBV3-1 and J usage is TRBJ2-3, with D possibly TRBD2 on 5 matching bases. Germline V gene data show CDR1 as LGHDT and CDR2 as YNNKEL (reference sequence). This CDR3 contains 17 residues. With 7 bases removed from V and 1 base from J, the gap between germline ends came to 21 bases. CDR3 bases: TGTGCCAGCATCTATCCCCAGCGGCCTAGGGGCACAGATACGCAGTATTTT. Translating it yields CASIYPQRPRGTDTQYF.

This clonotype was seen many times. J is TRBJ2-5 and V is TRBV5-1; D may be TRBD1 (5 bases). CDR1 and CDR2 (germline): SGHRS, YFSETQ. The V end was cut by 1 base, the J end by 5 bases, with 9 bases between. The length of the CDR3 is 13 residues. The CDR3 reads CASSLRGLETQYF. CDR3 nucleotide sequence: TGCGCCAGCAGCTTGAGGGGCCTGGAGACCCAGTACTTC.